This is a list of T cell receptor beta chains from one sample in a study of cytomegalovirus exposure and HLA in healthy donors. TCRdb's copy holds only in-frame clones and misses some; the assay was immunoSEQ multiplex PCR. This repertoire shows some 91,000 clones, over 65% found once; its top ten account for 3% to 3.5%. The sequencing sample was made of PBMCs. These receptors were obtained from a man aged 40-49 years in good health and CMV-seronegative. Each CDR3 is given with its conserved first and last residue. A D gene is named only where the DNA matches it firmly. Not all rows give a size; the values are once, few, many and, for expanded clones, a class.

14 . TRBD1 TRBJ1-1 TRBV28 TGTGCCAGCAGTTGGACAGGGGGAAACACTGAAGCTTTCTTT CASSWTGGNTEAFF
14 . . TRBJ1-1 TRBV27 TGTGCCAGCAGTCGAACAGGGCTGAACACTGAAGCTTTCTTT CASSRTGLNTEAFF
14 . . TRBJ2-2 TRBV11-2 TGTGCCAGCAGCATCCAGCGGAACACCGGGGAGCTGTTTTTT CASSIQRNTGELFF
17 few TRBD1 TRBJ1-5 TRBV19 TGTGCCAGTAGTGCTGGGACAGGGAGAAATAGCAATCAGCCCCAGCATTTT CASSAGTGRNSNQPQHF
16 . TRBD2 TRBJ2-3 TRBV9 TGTGCCAGCAGCCTCGGACTAGCGACCCTGACAGATACGCAGTATTTT CASSLGLATLTDTQYF
17 few TRBD1 TRBJ2-2 TRBV4-1 TGCGCCAGCAGCCAAGGTGGCGGGACAGGGGCGGGCGGGGAGCTGTTTTTT CASSQGGGTGAGGELFF
16 . . TRBJ2-7 TRBV6-5 TGTGCCAGCAGTTACTCACCAAAAGGACATCGGGGGGAGCAGTACTTC CASSYSPKGHRGEQYF
14 few TRBD1 TRBJ1-1 TRBV10-1 TGCGCCAGCAGTGAGGGACAGGGAGCGGGGGAAGCTTTCTTT CASSEGQGAGEAFF
15 . . TRBJ2-3 TRBV6-1 TGTGCCAGCAGTGAAGAGAAGGGGGGCACAGATACGCAGTATTTT CASSEEKGGTDTQYF
13 once . TRBJ2-7 TRBV2 TGTGCCAGCAGTCCACAGGGTTCCTACGAGCAGTACTTC CASSPQGSYEQYF
17 . TRBD2 TRBJ2-2 TRBV30 TGTGCCTGGAGTGTACGGCGACTAGCGGGAGATACCGGGGAGCTGTTTTTT CAWSVRRLAGDTGELFF
16 once . TRBJ1-6 TRBV6-1 TGTGCCAGCAGTGAATACCGGGATGATCCCGTATTCCCCCTCCACTTT CASSEYRDDPVFPLHF
15 once TRBD2 TRBJ2-1 TRBV5-4 TGTGCCAGCAGCCGGATAGCGGGAGGGCTGAATGAGCAGTTCTTC CASSRIAGGLNEQFF
13 . . TRBJ2-1 TRBV7-9 TGTGCCAGCAGCTTAGTACAGGGCGGTGAGCAGTTCTTC CASSLVQGGEQFF
16 . TRBD2 TRBJ2-3 TRBV6-6 TGTGCCAGCAGTTCTACTAGCGGGGGGCACACAGATACGCAGTATTTT CASSSTSGGHTDTQYF
15 . TRBD1 TRBJ2-3 TRBV7-2 TGTGCCAGCAGCCCCGGACAGGGGAGCACAGATACGCAGTATTTT CASSPGQGSTDTQYF
15 . TRBD1 TRBJ2-5 TRBV5-1 TGCGCCAGCAGCCCGGGACAGGGCCTCCAAGAGACCCAGTACTTC CASSPGQGLQETQYF
14 . . TRBJ1-6 TRBV5-4 TGTGCCAGCAGCTTGGCGGGGGGTAATTCACCCCTCCACTTT CASSLAGGNSPLHF
15 few . TRBJ2-3 TRBV6-1 TGTGCCAGCAGTGAAGGAAGGACGGGATCAGATACGCAGTATTTT CASSEGRTGSDTQYF
15 few . TRBJ1-1 TRBV7-3 TGTGCCAGCAGCTTAGAGGACGCAAGGGGCACTGAAGCTTTCTTT CASSLEDARGTEAFF
15 . . TRBJ2-7 TRBV27 TGTGCCAGCAGTTTAATAGGACACCACTCCTACGAGCAGTACTTC CASSLIGHHSYEQYF
17 . . TRBJ2-6 TRBV10-3 TGTGCCATCAGTGAGGAAGGCAGGGGAGCTGGGGCCAACGTCCTGACTTTC CAISEEGRGAGANVLTF
14 . TRBD1 TRBJ2-3 TRBV30 TGTGCCTGGAGGGACAGGGGTGTTTTATATACGCAGTATTTT CAWRDRGVLYTQYF
14 . . TRBJ2-2 TRBV9 TGTGCCAGCAGCGTAGACGTGGCAGCCGGGGAGCTGTTTTTT CASSVDVAAGELFF
17 . TRBD1 TRBJ1-1 TRBV4-1 TGCGCCAGCAGCCCCGGTCCCGGGACAGGGGTTAAGACTGAAGCTTTCTTT CASSPGPGTGVKTEAFF
16 . TRBD1 TRBJ2-3 TRBV7-9 TGTGCCAGCAGCCTCCGTAGACAGGGTTTGGCAGATACGCAGTATTTT CASSLRRQGLADTQYF
14 . . TRBJ2-2 TRBV27 TGTGCCAGCAGTTTAACAGGGTACGCCGGGGAGCTGTTTTTT CASSLTGYAGELFF
12 . TRBD1 TRBJ2-7 TRBV7-9 TGTGCCAGCAGCTCAAATACAGGGGAGCAGGACTTC CASSSNTGEQDF
13 . . TRBJ1-1 TRBV6-1 TGTGCCAGCGGCGGGCCCGAAGGCACTGAAGCTTTCTTT CASGGPEGTEAFF
17 once . TRBJ1-4 TRBV28 TGTGCCAGCAGTTTCCAGGGTCGCGGTCCAACTAATGAAAAACTGTTTTTT CASSFQGRGPTNEKLFF
15 . . TRBJ2-7 TRBV15 TGTGCCACCAGCAGAGATCTGAAGAGCACCTACGAGCAGTACTTC CATSRDLKSTYEQYF
13 . . TRBJ2-1 TRBV28 TGTGCCAGCAGTCCGAGGGTGGTGGGTGAGCAGTTCTTC CASSPRVVGEQFF
17 . TRBD1 TRBJ2-7 TRBV15 TGTGCCACCAGCAGAGAGAGGCCCGTCGACAGGGCCTACGAGCAGTACTTC CATSRERPVDRAYEQYF
15 . . TRBJ1-5 TRBV7-9 TGTGCCAGCAGCTTTGCGGGGCCTGGCAATCAGCCCCAGCATTTT CASSFAGPGNQPQHF
16 . TRBD2 TRBJ2-2 TRBV7-3 TGTGCCAGCAGCCCCACTAGCGGGGGGCAAACCGGGGAGCTGTTTTTT CASSPTSGGQTGELFF
15 once . TRBJ1-4 TRBV15 TGTGCCACCAGCAGAGCGAAGGGAGTTGGAGAAAAACTGTTTTTT CATSRAKGVGEKLFF